What follows is one TCR beta chain and its context. This sample was taken from a study of blood T cell repertoires in COVID-19. The V end was cut by 1 base, the J end by 4 bases, with 17 bases between. This CDR3 is 17 amino acids long. CDR1 SGHAT and CDR2 FQNNGV come from the germline V gene. Participants had their cohort set by participant-reported clinical history. TCRdb keeps only in-frame clones here, not all; method: immunoSEQ multiplex PCR. This sample has some 300,000 clones, with roughly 90% found just once. The specimen was PBMCs or T cells enriched from blood (not recorded which). The sequence was obtained from a young woman who had recovered from COVID-19. V and J are TRBV11-2 and TRBJ2-1; possibly TRBD1 for D (6 bases). CDR3 protein: CASSLGRDNSDYNEQFF. CDR3 in DNA: TGTGCCAGCAGCTTAGGCAGGGACAATTCCGATTACAATGAGCAGTTCTTC.